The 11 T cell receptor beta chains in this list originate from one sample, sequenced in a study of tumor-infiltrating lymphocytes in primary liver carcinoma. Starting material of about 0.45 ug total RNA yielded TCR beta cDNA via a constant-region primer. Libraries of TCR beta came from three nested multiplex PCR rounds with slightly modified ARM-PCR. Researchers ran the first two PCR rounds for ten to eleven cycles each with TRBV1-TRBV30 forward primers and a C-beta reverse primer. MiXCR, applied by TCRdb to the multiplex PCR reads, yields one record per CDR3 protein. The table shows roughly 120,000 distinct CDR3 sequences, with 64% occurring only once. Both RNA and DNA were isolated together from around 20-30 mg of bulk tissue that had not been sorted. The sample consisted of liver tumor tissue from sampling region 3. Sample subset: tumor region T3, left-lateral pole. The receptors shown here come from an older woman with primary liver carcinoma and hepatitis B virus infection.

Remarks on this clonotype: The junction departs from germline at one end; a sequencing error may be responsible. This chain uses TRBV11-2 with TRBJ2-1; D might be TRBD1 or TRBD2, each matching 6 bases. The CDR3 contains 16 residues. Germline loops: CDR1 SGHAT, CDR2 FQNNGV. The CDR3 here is CASSYETSRGYNEQFF. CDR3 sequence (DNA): TGTGCCAGCAGCTACGAAACTAGCAGGGGATACAATGAACAGTTCTTC.

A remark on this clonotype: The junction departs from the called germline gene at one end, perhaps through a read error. CDR3 nucleotides: TGTGCCAGCAGCTTATTGGGTGGACAGGGGCGGCTTAGCTATCAGCCCCAGCATTTT. This encodes CASSLLGGQGRLSYQPQHF. The chain carries TRBV7-8 and TRBJ1-5; 9 nucleotides align to TRBD1. Germline V gene sequence: CDR1 SGHVS, CDR2 FQNEAQ. The CDR3 runs to 19 residues.

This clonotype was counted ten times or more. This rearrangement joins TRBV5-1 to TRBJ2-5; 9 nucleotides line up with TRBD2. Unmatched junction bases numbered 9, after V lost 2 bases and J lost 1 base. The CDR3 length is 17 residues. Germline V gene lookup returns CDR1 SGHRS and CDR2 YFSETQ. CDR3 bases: TGCGCCAGCAGCTTTGGGCTAGCGGGAATCCTCCAAGAGACCCAGTACTTC. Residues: CASSFGLAGILQETQYF.

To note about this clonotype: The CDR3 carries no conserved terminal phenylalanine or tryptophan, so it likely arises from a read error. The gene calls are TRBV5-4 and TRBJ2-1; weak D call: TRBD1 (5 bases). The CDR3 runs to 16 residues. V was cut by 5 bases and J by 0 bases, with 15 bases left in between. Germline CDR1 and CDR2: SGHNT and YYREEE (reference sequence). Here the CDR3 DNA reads TGTGCCAGCAGTCCGCCAGGGATGAGCTCCTACAATGAGCAGTTCCTC. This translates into CASSPPGMSSYNEQFL.

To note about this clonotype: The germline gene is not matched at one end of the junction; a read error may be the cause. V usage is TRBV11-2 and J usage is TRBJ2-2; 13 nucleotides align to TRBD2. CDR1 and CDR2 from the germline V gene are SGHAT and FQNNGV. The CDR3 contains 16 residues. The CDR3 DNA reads TGTGCCAGCGGCGACCGGGGACTAGCGGGAATCGGGGATCTGTTTTTT. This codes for CASGDRGLAGIGDLFF.

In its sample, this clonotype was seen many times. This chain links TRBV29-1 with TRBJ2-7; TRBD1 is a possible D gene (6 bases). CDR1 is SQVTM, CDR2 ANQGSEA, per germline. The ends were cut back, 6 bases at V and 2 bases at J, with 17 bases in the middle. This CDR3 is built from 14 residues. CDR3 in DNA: TGCAGCGTGTCTCAGGGGATGAGGGCCTACGAGCAGTACTTC. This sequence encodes CSVSQGMRAYEQYF.

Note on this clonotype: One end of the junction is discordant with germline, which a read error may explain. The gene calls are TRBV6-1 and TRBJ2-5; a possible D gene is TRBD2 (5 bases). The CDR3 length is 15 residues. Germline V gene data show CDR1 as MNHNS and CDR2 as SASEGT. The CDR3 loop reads CASSISTDYQETHYF. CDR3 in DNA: TGTGCCAGCAGTATCTCCACAGACTACCAAGAGACCCACTACTTC.

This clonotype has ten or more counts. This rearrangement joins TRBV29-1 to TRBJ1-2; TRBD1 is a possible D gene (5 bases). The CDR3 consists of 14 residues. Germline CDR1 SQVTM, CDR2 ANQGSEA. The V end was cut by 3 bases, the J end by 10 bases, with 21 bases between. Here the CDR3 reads CSVEALNRQFFYTF. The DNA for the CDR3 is TGCAGCGTTGAGGCCCTTAATCGACAGTTCTTCTACACCTTC.

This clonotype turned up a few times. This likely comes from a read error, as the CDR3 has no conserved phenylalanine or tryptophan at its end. CDR3 protein: CASSFIGTDTQYS. In DNA form, the CDR3 reads TGTGCCAGCAGCTTTATTGGTACAGATACGCAGTATTCT. The gene calls are TRBV11-1 and TRBJ2-3, with D hard to call. The length of the CDR3 is 13 residues. The germline gives CDR1 SGHAT, CDR2 FQDESV (reference sequence). Deletions cut 3 bases from V and 3 bases from J, with 7 bases between.

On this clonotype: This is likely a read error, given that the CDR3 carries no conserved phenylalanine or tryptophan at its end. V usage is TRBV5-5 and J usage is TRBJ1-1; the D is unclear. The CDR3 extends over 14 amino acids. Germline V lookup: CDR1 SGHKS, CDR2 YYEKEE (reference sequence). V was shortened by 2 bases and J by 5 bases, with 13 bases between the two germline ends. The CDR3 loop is CASSFPTRNTEAFS. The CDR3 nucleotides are TGTGCCAGCAGCTTTCCGACAAGGAATACTGAAGCTTTCTCT.

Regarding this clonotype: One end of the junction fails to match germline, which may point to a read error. The CDR3 coding sequence is TGCGCCAGAAGCTTAGGAGGAGGGACTCAATCCATTTTCTTT. Translation: CARSLGGGTQSIFF. V and J are TRBV7-8 and TRBJ1-1; perhaps TRBD1 as D (5 bases). CDR1 is SGHVS, CDR2 FQNEAQ, per germline. This CDR3 has 14 amino acids. Together with reference TRBV7-8 and TRBJ1-1, the CDR3 gives the full variable domain: GAGVSQSPRYKVAKRGQDVALRCDPISGHVSLFWYQQALGQGPEFLTYFQNEAQLDKSGLPSDRFFAERPEGSVSTLKIQRTQQEDSAVYLCARSLGGGTQSIFFGQGTRLTVV.